This paragraph reports one TCR beta chain. Stated time point: patch test 1, 2 weeks after DPC sensitization. Treatment of the sample: therapeutic diphenylcyclopropenone sensitization with weekly scalp DPC. This specimen belongs to a study of human T cells and chemical hapten exposure. Overall study context: The scalp of each patient received a weekly diphenylcyclopropenone dose for the full roughly 25-week study.

TCRdb redid the calling of the RACE reads with MiXCR, one entry per CDR3 protein. This table has some 190,000 distinct CDR3 sequences, approximately 20% appearing once. Germline CDR1 and CDR2: KGHDR and SFDVKD. V gave up 3 bases and J gave up 6 bases; unmatched junction bases: 8. This CDR3 has 16 amino acids. The gene calls are TRBV24-1 and TRBJ2-1, with TRBD2 identical over 9 bases. The sample consisted of whole blood, taken in connection with sensitization to the hapten diphenylcyclopropenone (DPC). This clonotype was obtained from a woman between 50 and 59 years old with alopecia areata. Some clones in this sample may be carry-over from other donors' samples. The CDR3 spells CATSDPLAGRVNEQFF. The CDR3 bases are TGTGCCACCAGTGATCCCCTAGCGGGACGTGTCAATGAGCAGTTCTTC.